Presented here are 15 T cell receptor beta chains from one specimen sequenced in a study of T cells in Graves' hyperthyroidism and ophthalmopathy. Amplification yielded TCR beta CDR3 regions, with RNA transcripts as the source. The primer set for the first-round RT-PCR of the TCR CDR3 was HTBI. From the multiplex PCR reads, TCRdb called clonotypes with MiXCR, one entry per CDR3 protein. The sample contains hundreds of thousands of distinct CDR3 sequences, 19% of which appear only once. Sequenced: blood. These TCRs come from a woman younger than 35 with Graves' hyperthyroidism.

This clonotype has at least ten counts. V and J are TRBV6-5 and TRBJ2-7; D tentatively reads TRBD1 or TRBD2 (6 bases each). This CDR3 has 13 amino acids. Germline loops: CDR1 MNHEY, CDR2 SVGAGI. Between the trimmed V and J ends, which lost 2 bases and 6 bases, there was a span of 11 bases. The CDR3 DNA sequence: TGTGCCAGCAGTTACGGTCCGGGGGCCGAGCAGTACTTC. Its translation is CASSYGPGAEQYF.

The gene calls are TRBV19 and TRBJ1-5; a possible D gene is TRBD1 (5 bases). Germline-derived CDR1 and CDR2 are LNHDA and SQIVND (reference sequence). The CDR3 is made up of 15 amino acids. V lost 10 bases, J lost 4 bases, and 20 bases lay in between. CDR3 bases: TGTGCCATTTTCCGTTGGGACGGAACTAATCAGCCCCAGCATTTT. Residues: CAIFRWDGTNQPQHF.

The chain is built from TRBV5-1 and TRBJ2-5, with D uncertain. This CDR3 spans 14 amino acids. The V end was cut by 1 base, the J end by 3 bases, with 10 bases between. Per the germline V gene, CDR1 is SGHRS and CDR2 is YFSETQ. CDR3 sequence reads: CASSLLASKETQYF. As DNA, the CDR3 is TGCGCCAGCAGCTTGTTAGCTTCAAAAGAGACCCAGTACTTC.

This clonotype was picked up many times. The CDR3 reads CASSLGTGGNGYTF. The DNA of the CDR3 is TGCGCCAGCAGCTTGGGGACAGGGGGCAATGGCTACACCTTC. This chain joins TRBV5-1 and TRBJ1-2; 11 nucleotides match TRBD1. After removal of 0 bases from V and 6 bases from J, the junction contained 1 base not matched to a gene. In germline, CDR1 is SGHRS, CDR2 YFSETQ. The CDR3 runs to 14 residues. Combining the CDR3 with reference TRBV5-1 and TRBJ1-2 gives the whole variable domain KAGVTQTPRYLIKTRGQQVTLSCSPISGHRSVSWYQQTPGQGLQFLFEYFSETQRNKGNFPGRFSGRQFSNSRSEMNVSTLELGDSALYLCASSLGTGGNGYTFGSGTRLTVV.

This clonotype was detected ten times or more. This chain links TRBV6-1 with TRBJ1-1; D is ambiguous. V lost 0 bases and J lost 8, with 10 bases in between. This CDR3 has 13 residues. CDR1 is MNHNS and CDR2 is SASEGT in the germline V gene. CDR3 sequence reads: CASSEAPRAEAFF. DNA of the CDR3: TGTGCCAGCAGTGAAGCTCCTCGGGCGGAAGCTTTCTTT.

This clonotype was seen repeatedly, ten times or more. CDR3 amino acids: CASSQVREFGNQPQHF. The CDR3 DNA reads as TGCGCCAGCAGCCAAGTCAGGGAGTTTGGCAATCAGCCCCAGCATTTT. The chain uses TRBV4-1 and TRBJ1-5, with a weak D call TRBD1 (5 bases). Germline V gene lookup returns CDR1 MGHRA and CDR2 YSYEKL. CDR3 length: 16 amino acids. Trimming shortened V by 1 base and J by 2 bases, and 12 bases separated the two germline ends.

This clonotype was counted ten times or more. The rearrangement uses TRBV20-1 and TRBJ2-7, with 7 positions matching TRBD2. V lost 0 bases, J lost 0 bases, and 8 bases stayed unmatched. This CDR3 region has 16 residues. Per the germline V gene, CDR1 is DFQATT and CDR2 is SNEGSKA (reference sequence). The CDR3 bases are TGCAGTGCTAGAGATTGGAGCGGGGATACCTCCTACGAGCAGTACTTC. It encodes CSARDWSGDTSYEQYF.

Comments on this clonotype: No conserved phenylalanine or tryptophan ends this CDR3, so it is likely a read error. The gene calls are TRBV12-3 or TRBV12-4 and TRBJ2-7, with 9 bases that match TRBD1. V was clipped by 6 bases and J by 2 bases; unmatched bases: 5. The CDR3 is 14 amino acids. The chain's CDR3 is CASSSGTGTYEQYY. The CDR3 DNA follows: TGTGCCAGCAGCTCCGGGACAGGGACCTACGAGCAGTACTAC.

The CDR3 DNA reads TGTGCCAGCAGTTCCCGACTAGCCGGGGAGACCCAGTACTTC. Translated, it gives CASSSRLAGETQYF. V gene TRBV12-3 or TRBV12-4 combines with J gene TRBJ2-5, with 7 nucleotides matching TRBD2. V lost 4 bases to trimming and J lost 5 bases; unmatched junction nucleotides: 7. The CDR3 length is 14 residues.

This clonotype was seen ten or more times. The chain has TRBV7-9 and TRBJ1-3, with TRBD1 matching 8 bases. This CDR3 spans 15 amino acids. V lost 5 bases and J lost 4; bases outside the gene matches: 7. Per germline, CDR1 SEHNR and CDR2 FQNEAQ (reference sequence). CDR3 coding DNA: TGTGCCAGCAGCCGTCAGGGGGCGCCGGGAAACACCATATATTTT. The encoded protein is CASSRQGAPGNTIYF. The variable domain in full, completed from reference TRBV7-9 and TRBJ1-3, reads DTGVSQNPRHKITKRGQNVTFRCDPISEHNRLYWYRQTLGQGPEFLTYFQNEAQLEKSRLLSDRFSAERPKGSFSTLEIQRTEQGDSAMYLCASSRQGAPGNTIYFGEGSWLTVV.

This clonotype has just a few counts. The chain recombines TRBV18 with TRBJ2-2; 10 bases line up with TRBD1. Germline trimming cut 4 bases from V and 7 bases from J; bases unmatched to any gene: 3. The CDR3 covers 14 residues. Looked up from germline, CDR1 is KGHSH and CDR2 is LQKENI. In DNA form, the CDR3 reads TGTGCCAGCTCACACGGACAGGGGGACGGGGAGCTGTTTTTT. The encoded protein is CASSHGQGDGELFF.

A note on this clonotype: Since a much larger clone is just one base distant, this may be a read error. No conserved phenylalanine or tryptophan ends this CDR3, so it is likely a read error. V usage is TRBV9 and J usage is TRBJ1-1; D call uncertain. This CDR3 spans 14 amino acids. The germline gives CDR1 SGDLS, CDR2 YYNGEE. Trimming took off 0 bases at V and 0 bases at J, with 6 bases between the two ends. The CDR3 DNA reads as TGTGCCAGCAGCGTAGCTCCGGTGAACACTGAAGCTTTCCTT. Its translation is CASSVAPVNTEAFL.

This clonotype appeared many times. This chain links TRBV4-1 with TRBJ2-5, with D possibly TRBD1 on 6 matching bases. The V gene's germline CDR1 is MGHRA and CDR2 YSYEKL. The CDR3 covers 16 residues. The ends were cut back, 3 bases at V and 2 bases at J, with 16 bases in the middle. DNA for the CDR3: TGCGCCAGCAGCCACGATAGACAGGTCAAACAAGAGACCCAGTACTTC. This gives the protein CASSHDRQVKQETQYF.

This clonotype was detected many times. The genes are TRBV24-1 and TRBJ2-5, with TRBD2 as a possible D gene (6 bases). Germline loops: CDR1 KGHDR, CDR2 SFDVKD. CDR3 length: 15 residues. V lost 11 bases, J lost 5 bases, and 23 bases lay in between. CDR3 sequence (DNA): TGTGCCATCCATCCGGGAGAATGCTCGTCGGAGACCCAGTACTTC. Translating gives CAIHPGECSSETQYF.

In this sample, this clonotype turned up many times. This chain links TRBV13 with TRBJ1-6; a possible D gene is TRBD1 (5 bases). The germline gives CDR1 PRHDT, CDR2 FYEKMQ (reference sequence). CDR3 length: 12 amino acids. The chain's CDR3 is CAHRDSNSALHF. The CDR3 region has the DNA TGTGCGCACCGGGACTCCAATTCGGCCCTCCACTTT.